The present TCR beta chain was sequenced within a study of identical twins. This clonotype occurred a few times. All of the donors were Caucasians in good health. TCRdb re-called the 5' RACE reads through MiXCR, storing one row per CDR3 protein. The sample yields 400,000 to 500,000 distinct CDR3 sequences, roughly an eighth seen once. This sample was shared with a second study, whose subject was yellow fever vaccine responses in identical twins.

The clonotype comes from a young woman in good health. Sequencing was carried out using CD4+ T cells sorted from blood.

This CDR3 is CASSLDFSTYNEQFF. In nucleotides, the CDR3 is TGTGCCAGCAGCTTAGACTTTTCCACTTACAATGAGCAGTTCTTC. The rearrangement joins TRBV7-2 to TRBJ2-1, with no clear D. Germline lookup yields CDR1 SGHTA and CDR2 FQGNSA. CDR3 length: 15 residues. V lost 1 base to trimming and J lost 4 bases, with 11 bases between them.